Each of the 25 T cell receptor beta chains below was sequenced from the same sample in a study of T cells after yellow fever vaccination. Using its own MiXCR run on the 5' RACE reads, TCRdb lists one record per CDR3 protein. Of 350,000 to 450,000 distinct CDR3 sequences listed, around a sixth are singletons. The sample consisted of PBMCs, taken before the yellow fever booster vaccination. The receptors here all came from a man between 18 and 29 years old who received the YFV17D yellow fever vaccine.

CDR3 in amino acids: CASSQVGGRATNEKLFF. CDR3 coding DNA: TGCGCCAGCAGCCAAGTTGGAGGGAGGGCAACTAATGAAAAACTGTTTTTT. This chain links TRBV4-1 with TRBJ1-4; D remains unclear. Trimming cost V 1 base and J 0 bases, with 12 bases left between them. Germline CDR1 is MGHRA and CDR2 is YSYEKL. The CDR3 extends over 17 amino acids.

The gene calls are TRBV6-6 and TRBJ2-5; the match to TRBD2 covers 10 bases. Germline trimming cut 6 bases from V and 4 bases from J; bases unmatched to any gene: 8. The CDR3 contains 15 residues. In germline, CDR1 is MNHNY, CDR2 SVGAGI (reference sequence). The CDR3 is CASRVWASGGETQYF. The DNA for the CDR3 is TGTGCCAGCAGGGTCTGGGCTAGCGGGGGAGAGACCCAGTACTTC.

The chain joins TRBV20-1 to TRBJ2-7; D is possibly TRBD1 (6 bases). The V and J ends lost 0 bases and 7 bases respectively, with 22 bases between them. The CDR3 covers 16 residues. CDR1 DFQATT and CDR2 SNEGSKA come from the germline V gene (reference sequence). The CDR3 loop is CSAREWTQGRVWEQYF. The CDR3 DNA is TGCAGTGCTAGAGAATGGACACAGGGCCGGGTGTGGGAGCAGTACTTC.

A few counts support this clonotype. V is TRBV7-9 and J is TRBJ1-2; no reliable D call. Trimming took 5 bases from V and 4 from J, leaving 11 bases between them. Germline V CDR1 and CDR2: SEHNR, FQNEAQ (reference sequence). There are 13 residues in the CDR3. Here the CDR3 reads CASSRERLYGYTF. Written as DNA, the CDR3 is TGTGCCAGCAGCCGGGAGAGACTCTATGGCTACACCTTC.

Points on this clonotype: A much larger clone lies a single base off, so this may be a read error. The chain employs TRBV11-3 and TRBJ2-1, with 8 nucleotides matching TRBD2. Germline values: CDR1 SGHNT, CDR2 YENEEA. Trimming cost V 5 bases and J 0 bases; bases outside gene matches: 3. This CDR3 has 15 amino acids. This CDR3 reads CASSPRGASYNEQFF. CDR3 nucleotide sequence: TGTGCCAGCAGCCCGCGGGGGGCCTCCTACAATGAGCAGTTCTTC.

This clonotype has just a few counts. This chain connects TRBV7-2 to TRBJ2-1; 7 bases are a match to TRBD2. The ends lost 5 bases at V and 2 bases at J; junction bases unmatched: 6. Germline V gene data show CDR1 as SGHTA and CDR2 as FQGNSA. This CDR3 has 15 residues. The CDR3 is CASSPTSEPYNEQFF. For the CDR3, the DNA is TGTGCCAGCAGCCCAACTAGCGAACCCTACAATGAGCAGTTCTTC.

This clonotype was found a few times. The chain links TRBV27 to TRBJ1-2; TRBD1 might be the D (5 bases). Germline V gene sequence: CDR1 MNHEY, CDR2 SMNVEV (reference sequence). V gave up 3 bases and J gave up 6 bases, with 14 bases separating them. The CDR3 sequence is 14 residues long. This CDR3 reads CASSFLGASDGYTF. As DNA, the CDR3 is TGTGCCAGCAGTTTCTTAGGGGCGTCCGATGGCTACACCTTC.

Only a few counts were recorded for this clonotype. The CDR3 nucleotides are TGTGCCATCAGTGAGGCGGAGGGGGCTGGCTACACCTTC. This encodes CAISEAEGAGYTF. The V call is TRBV10-3, the J call TRBJ1-2; 7 nucleotides align to TRBD1. The CDR3 covers 13 residues. CDR1 and CDR2 (germline): ENHRY, SYGVKD. The trim removed 2 bases at V and 7 bases at J, leaving 4 bases unmatched.

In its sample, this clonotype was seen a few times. CDR3 amino acids: CASTFGVGSEQYF. The DNA for the CDR3 is TGTGCCAGCACCTTCGGAGTGGGATCCGAGCAGTACTTC. The chain joins TRBV6-5 to TRBJ2-7; D ambiguous. Between the trimmed V and J ends, which lost 7 bases and 6 bases, there was a span of 16 bases. The CDR3 totals 13 residues. Germline V lookup: CDR1 MNHEY, CDR2 SVGAGI.

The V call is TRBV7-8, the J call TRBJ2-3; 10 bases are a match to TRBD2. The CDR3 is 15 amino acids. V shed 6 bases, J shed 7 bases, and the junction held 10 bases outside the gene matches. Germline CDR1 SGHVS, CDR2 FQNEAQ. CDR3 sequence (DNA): TGTGCCAGCAGAATTACTAGCGGGGTTGGAAATACGCAGTATTTT. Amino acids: CASRITSGVGNTQYF.

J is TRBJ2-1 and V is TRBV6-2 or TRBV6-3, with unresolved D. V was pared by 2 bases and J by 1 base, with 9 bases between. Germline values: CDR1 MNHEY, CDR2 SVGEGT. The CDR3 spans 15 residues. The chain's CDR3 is CASSYGEPSYNEQFF. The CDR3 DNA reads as TGTGCCAGCAGTTACGGGGAACCTTCCTACAATGAGCAGTTCTTC.

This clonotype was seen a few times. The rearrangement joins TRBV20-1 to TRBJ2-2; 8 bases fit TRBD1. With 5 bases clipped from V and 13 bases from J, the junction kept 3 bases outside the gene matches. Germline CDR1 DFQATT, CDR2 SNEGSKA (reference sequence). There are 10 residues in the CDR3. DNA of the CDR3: TGCAGTGCTGACAGGGGCGGGCTGTTTTTT. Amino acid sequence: CSADRGGLFF.

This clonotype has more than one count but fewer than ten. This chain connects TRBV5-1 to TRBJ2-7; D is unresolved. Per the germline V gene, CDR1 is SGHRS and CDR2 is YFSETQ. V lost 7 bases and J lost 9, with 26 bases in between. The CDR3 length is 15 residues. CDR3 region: CASREALIFLNRQYV. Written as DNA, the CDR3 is TGCGCCAGCCGCGAGGCGCTGATATTTCTGAATCGGCAGTACGTC.

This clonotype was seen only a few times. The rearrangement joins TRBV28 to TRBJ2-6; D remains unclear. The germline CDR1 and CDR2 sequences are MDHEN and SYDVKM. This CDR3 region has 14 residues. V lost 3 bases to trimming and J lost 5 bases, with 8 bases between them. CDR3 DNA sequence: TGTGCCAGCAGTTTCCAGATCCGGGCCAACGTCCTGACTTTC. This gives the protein CASSFQIRANVLTF.

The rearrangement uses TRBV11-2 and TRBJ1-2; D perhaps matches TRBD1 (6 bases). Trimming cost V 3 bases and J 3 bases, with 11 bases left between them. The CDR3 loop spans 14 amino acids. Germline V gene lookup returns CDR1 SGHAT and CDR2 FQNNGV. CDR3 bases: TGTGCCAGCAGCTTGGGACACGTCGACTATGGCTACACCTTC. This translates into CASSLGHVDYGYTF.

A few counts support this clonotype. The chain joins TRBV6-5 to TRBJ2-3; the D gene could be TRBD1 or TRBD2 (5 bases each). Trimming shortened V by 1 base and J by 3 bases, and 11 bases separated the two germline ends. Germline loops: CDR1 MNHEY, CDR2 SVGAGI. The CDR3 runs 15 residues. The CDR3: CASSYWGTQTDTQYF. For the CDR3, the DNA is TGTGCCAGCAGTTACTGGGGGACCCAAACAGATACGCAGTATTTT.

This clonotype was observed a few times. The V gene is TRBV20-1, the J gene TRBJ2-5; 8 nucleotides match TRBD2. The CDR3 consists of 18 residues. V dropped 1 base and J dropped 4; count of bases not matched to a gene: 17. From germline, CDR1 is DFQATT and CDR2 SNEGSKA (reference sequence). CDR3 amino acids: CSARGPVFGAGERETQYF. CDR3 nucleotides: TGCAGTGCTAGAGGCCCTGTCTTCGGAGCGGGGGAACGAGAGACCCAGTACTTC.

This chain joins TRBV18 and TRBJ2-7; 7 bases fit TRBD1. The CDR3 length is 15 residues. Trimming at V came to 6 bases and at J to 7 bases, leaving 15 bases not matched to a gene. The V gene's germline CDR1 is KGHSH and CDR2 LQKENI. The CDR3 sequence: CASSPTGTAMKEQYF. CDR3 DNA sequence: TGTGCCAGCTCCCCAACCGGGACAGCCATGAAGGAGCAGTACTTC.

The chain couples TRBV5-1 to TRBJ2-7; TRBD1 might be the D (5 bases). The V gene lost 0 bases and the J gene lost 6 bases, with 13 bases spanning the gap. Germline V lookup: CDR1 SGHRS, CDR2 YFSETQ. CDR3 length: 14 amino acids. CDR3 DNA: TGCGCCAGCAGCTTGGTTGCAGGAGACAGCGAGCAGTACGTC. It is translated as CASSLVAGDSEQYV.

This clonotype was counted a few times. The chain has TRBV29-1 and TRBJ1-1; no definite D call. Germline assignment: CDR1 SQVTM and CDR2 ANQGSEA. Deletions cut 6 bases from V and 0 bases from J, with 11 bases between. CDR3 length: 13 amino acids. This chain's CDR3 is CSVDATLNTEAFF. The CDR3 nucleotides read TGCAGCGTCGACGCTACTTTGAACACTGAAGCTTTCTTT.

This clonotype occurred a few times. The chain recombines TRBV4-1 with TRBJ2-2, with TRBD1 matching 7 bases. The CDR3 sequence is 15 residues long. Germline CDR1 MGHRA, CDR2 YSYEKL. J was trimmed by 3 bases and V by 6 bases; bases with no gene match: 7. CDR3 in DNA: TGCGCCAGCAGTAGGGGACAGAGATACACCGGGGAGCTGTTTTTT. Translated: CASSRGQRYTGELFF.

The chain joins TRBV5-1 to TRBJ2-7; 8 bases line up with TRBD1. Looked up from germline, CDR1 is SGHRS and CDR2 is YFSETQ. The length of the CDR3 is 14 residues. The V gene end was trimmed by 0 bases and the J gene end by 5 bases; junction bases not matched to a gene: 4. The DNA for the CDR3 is TGCGCCAGCAGCTTGGCTAACAGGGGGGACGAGCAGTACTTC. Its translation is CASSLANRGDEQYF.

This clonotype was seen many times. The CDR3 DNA reads TGTGCCAGCAGTTTAGTCCCCGGGTTGGAGACCCAGTACTTC. Protein: CASSLVPGLETQYF. V gene TRBV12-3 or TRBV12-4 combines with J gene TRBJ2-5, with no clear D. The CDR3 totals 14 residues. V dropped 1 base and J dropped 5 bases, with 11 bases sitting between them.

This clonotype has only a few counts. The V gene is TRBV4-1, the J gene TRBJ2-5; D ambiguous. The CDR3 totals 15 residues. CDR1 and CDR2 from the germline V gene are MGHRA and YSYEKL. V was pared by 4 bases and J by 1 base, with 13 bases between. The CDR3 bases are TGCGCCAGCAGCCCCCTCCAGCGACCCCAAGAGACCCAGTACTTC. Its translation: CASSPLQRPQETQYF.

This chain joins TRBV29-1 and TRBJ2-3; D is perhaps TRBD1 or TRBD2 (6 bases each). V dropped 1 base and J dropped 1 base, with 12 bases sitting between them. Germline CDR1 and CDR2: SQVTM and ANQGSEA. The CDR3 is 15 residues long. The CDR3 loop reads CSVEVGGLGTDTQYF. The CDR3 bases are TGCAGCGTTGAAGTGGGGGGCCTCGGCACAGATACGCAGTATTTT.